The sequence of this TCR beta chain was determined in a study of T cells in localized non-small cell lung cancer. General observations from the study: Elevated blood T cell density was associated with longer overall survival. Sequencing, confined to only one tumor region, leaves heterogeneity possible. The study detected a median approximately 55 of the top 100 tumor clones in adjacent lung. Clonality peaked in uninvolved adjacent lung rather than tumor.

Notes on this clone: The antigen is undetermined.

V was pared by 11 bases and J by 0 bases, with 3 bases of the junction left unmatched. The CDR3 length is 13 residues. Per the germline V gene, CDR1 is ENHRY and CDR2 is SYGVKD. Using immunoSEQ multiplex PCR, the repertoire was profiled, and TCRdb retains in-frame clones only, with some absent. The sample has some 56,000 clones, 70% to 90% seen once. The source was peripheral blood, collected before any cancer treatment. The rearrangement joins TRBV10-3 to TRBJ2-2, with 7 bases that match TRBD2. The clonotype originates from a woman aged 40-70 years with stage I lung adenocarcinoma. The CDR3 protein is CAATSANTGELFF. The CDR3, as DNA: TGTGCCGCAACTAGCGCGAACACCGGGGAGCTGTTTTTT.